This T cell receptor beta chain is from a study of shared clonotypes between healthy human individuals. Study background: Every donor yielded three CD4 naive, three CD4 memory, two CD8 naive and one CD8 memory plate.

CD4+ cells underwent separation, giving CD45RA+ naive and CD45RA-negative memory subsets. There are 12 residues in the CDR3. Trimming stripped 4 bases from V and 6 bases from J, with 4 bases between. The V gene's germline CDR1 is MGHRA and CDR2 YSYEKL. Data came from immunoSEQ multiplex PCR; TCRdb stores just in-frame clones and leaves some out. The sample contains 2 million to 2.5 million clones, nearly 97% of which appear only once. Sequenced: naive CD4+ T cells sorted from blood. Documented subset: CD45RA+ positively selected. The TCR originated in a man aged 18 to 29 in good health. The rearrangement uses TRBV4-1 and TRBJ1-6; D gene unclear. In DNA, the CDR3 is TGCGCCAGCAGCCGCGGTAATTCACCCCTCCACTTT. As protein: CASSRGNSPLHF.